This is a list of T cell receptor beta chains from one sample in a study of T-cell memory formation after mild COVID-19. Via MiXCR, TCRdb re-called the 5' RACE reads, giving one row per CDR3 protein. The repertoire holds 350,000 or so distinct CDR3 sequences, around 20% seen once, with over 20% in the top ten. Source material: PBMCs or a T cell subset sorted from them (not recorded which). Receptor source: a man in his late teens or twenties who had mild COVID-19 (a few samples of this study predate the infection). Cell type and time point are not known. CDR3s include the opening cysteine and the closing phenylalanine or tryptophan. D genes are given only for firm matches. Expanded clones are given a class, and other clones once, few, many or no size at all.

d_call	clone_size	v_call	j_call	cdr3_aa	cdr3_nt
NA	few	TRBV7-9	TRBJ2-5	CASSYTGGRTYQETQYF	TGTGCCAGCAGCTACACCGGGGGCAGGACGTACCAAGAGACCCAGTACTTC
NA	NA	TRBV15	TRBJ1-4	CATSRDQPGSEKLFF	TGTGCCACCAGCAGAGATCAACCGGGCAGCGAAAAACTGTTTTTT
NA	NA	TRBV7-2	TRBJ1-2	CASSLPRYGYTF	TGTGCCAGCAGCCTCCCCCGCTACGGCTACACCTTC
NA	few	TRBV5-5	TRBJ2-5	CASVRQGGETQYF	TGTGCCAGCGTCAGACAGGGAGGAGAGACCCAGTACTTC
NA	few	TRBV4-2	TRBJ2-4	CASSEQGGKNIQYF	TGTGCCAGCAGCGAACAGGGTGGGAAAAACATTCAGTACTTC
NA	few	TRBV7-8	TRBJ1-5	CASSLAQDQPQHF	TGTGCCAGCAGCTTGGCACAAGATCAGCCCCAGCATTTT
TRBD2	NA	TRBV11-2	TRBJ2-2	CASSSRGGANTGELFF	TGTGCCAGCAGCTCTCGCGGGGGGGCCAACACCGGGGAGCTGTTTTTT
NA	many	TRBV12-3/TRBV12-4	TRBJ2-3	CASSPQEARAQYF	TGTGCCAGCAGTCCTCAGGAGGCCAGGGCGCAGTATTTT
TRBD2	few	TRBV9	TRBJ2-1	CASSVASGGLINEQFF	TGTGCCAGCAGCGTAGCTAGCGGGGGTTTAATAAATGAGCAGTTCTTC
TRBD2	NA	TRBV20-1	TRBJ2-1	CSARSGRTYNEQFF	TGCAGTGCCCGTAGCGGGCGTACCTACAATGAGCAGTTCTTC
NA	NA	TRBV18	TRBJ1-2	CASSPGPNQRTF	TGTGCCAGCTCACCGGGCCCTAATCAACGCACCTTC
TRBD1	few	TRBV2	TRBJ1-3	CASRADRGGNTIYF	TGTGCCAGCAGAGCGGACAGGGGAGGAAACACCATATATTTT
NA	NA	TRBV7-6	TRBJ1-1	CASSLVGQLQGNTEAFF	TGTGCCAGCAGCTTAGTAGGACAACTTCAGGGGAACACTGAAGCTTTCTTT
TRBD1	few	TRBV7-9	TRBJ1-5	CASSHTGQGMNQPQHF	TGTGCCAGCAGCCACACCGGACAGGGGATGAATCAGCCCCAGCATTTT
TRBD1	few	TRBV19	TRBJ1-1	CASRRGTGNTEAFF	TGTGCCAGTAGGCGCGGGACAGGGAATACTGAAGCTTTCTTT
NA	NA	TRBV7-2	TRBJ2-2	CASSLGAEIGGELFF	TGTGCCAGCAGCTTAGGGGCGGAGATTGGCGGGGAGCTGTTTTTT
TRBD1	few	TRBV7-6	TRBJ2-6	CASSDRQGRSGANVLTF	TGTGCCAGCAGCGACCGACAGGGAAGGTCTGGGGCCAACGTCCTGACTTTC
TRBD2	many	TRBV6-5	TRBJ2-3	CASSYSFYRLAESTDTQYF	TGTGCCAGCAGTTACTCGTTCTATCGACTAGCGGAGAGCACAGATACGCAGTATTTT
NA	few	TRBV5-1	TRBJ1-1	CASSMGGNTEAFF	TGCGCCAGCAGCATGGGGGGAAACACTGAAGCTTTCTTT
NA	few	TRBV7-6	TRBJ2-5	CASSLGNAGTVGQETQYF	TGTGCCAGCAGCTTAGGGAACGCAGGGACGGTAGGCCAAGAGACCCAGTACTTC
NA	NA	TRBV7-2	TRBJ2-7	CASSSGTPYEQYF	TGTGCCAGCAGCTCCGGGACCCCCTACGAGCAGTACTTC
NA	few	TRBV7-9	TRBJ2-4	CASSPYFSLAKNIQYF	TGTGCCAGCAGCCCATACTTTTCGCTAGCCAAAAACATTCAGTACTTC
NA	NA	TRBV5-1	TRBJ2-2	CASRSRGNTGELFF	TGCGCCAGCAGGTCCCGGGGGAACACCGGGGAGCTGTTTTTT
TRBD1	NA	TRBV10-2	TRBJ2-2	CASPRGQGNTGELFF	TGCGCCAGCCCCCGGGGACAGGGGAACACCGGGGAGCTGTTTTTT
NA	NA	TRBV3-1	TRBJ2-3	CASSQQGGDTQYF	TGTGCCAGCAGCCAACAGGGAGGAGATACGCAGTATTTT
NA	few	TRBV20-1	TRBJ2-3	CSARRGISTDTQYF	TGCAGTGCTAGAAGGGGCATTAGCACAGATACGCAGTATTTT
NA	NA	TRBV11-2	TRBJ2-1	CASSLTAPVDTYNEQFF	TGTGCCAGCAGCCTAACGGCCCCCGTCGATACCTACAATGAGCAGTTCTTC
TRBD2	few	TRBV5-1	TRBJ2-5	CASSPFLAGGRETQYF	TGCGCCAGCAGCCCCTTCCTGGCGGGGGGGAGAGAGACCCAGTACTTC
TRBD1	few	TRBV7-9	TRBJ2-5	CASSAQGAETQYF	TGTGCCAGCAGCGCCCAGGGGGCGGAGACCCAGTACTTC
NA	few	TRBV2	TRBJ2-1	CASTPSEQGFNEQFF	TGTGCCAGCACACCCTCGGAACAGGGATTTAATGAGCAGTTCTTC
NA	NA	TRBV20-1	TRBJ2-1	CSANPRGYEQFF	TGCAGTGCTAACCCTAGGGGCTATGAGCAGTTCTTC
NA	NA	TRBV10-3	TRBJ2-2	CAISVGRNTGELFF	TGTGCCATCAGTGTGGGAAGGAACACCGGGGAGCTGTTTTTT